The 26 T cell receptor beta chains listed next were all sequenced from one sample in a study of cytomegalovirus exposure and HLA in healthy donors (dated by TCRdb to about 2017). The library relied on the immunoSEQ multiplex PCR assay. A mixture of 60 forward primers for TCR Vbeta segments and 13 reverse primers for TCR Jbeta segments was used in the multiplex PCR. Imported from immuneACCESS, the table was reduced by TCRdb to in-frame sequences with V and J called. These copies leave out some clones; in studies compared against another copy, an unresolved V gene accounts for under half, and the cause of the remainder is not known. The sample profile shows over 200,000 clones; more than 75% of them were found once. Roughly 1.3% of the sample is held by the ten biggest clonotypes. The sample taken for sequencing was PBMCs. The receptors come from a human donor in good health.

The CDR3 DNA is TGTGCCAGCGGGCAGGGCTTCTCCTACGAGCAGTACTTC. The encoded protein is CASGQGFSYEQYF. V and J are TRBV5-6 and TRBJ2-7, with a tentative D call TRBD1 (5 bases). Deletions cut 7 bases from V and 0 bases from J, with 11 bases between. Germline CDR1 reads SGHDT; CDR2 reads YYEEEE. This CDR3 is built from 13 residues.

This clone appeared a single time. The rearrangement joins TRBV11-2 to TRBJ1-3; a weak D match, TRBD1 (6 bases). Germline V gives CDR1 SGHAT, CDR2 FQNNGV. CDR3 length: 15 residues. V was shortened by 5 bases and J by 7 bases, with 18 bases between the two germline ends. The CDR3 region is CASSPDRIVRNTIYF. CDR3 in DNA: TGTGCCAGCAGCCCGGACAGAATTGTTAGGAACACCATATATTTT.

The chain joins TRBV9 to TRBJ2-7, with 10 positions matching TRBD2. J lost 3 bases, V lost 3 bases, and 3 bases had no gene match. The CDR3 totals 14 residues. Per germline, CDR1 SGDLS and CDR2 YYNGEE. The chain's CDR3 is CASSAGLADYEQYF. In DNA, the CDR3 is TGTGCCAGCAGCGCCGGACTAGCGGACTACGAGCAGTACTTC.

The J gene is TRBJ2-6, the V gene TRBV28; D possibly corresponds to TRBD2 (5 bases). Germline CDR1 MDHEN, CDR2 SYDVKM. This CDR3 is 16 amino acids long. Between the trimmed V and J ends, which lost 3 bases and 0 bases, there was a span of 9 bases. The CDR3 DNA follows: TGTGCCAGCAGTTTGCCGGGAATCTCTGGGGCCAACGTCCTGACTTTC. This codes for CASSLPGISGANVLTF.

The chain is built from TRBV7-2 and TRBJ2-7; 7 nucleotides line up with TRBD2. The ends lost 5 bases at V and 5 bases at J; junction bases unmatched: 6. Germline loops: CDR1 SGHTA, CDR2 FQGNSA. CDR3 length: 13 residues. This CDR3 is CASSPGGADEQYF. The CDR3 DNA sequence: TGTGCCAGCAGCCCGGGGGGAGCGGACGAGCAGTACTTC.

The V and J genes are TRBV4-1 and TRBJ2-5; TRBD2 matches at 9 bases. The length of the CDR3 is 14 residues. Germline CDR1 MGHRA, CDR2 YSYEKL. V shed 0 bases and J 7 bases; nucleotides not matched to a gene: 3. CDR3 protein: CASSQEVLAGTQYF. CDR3 DNA sequence: TGCGCCAGCAGCCAAGAAGTACTAGCGGGGACCCAGTACTTC.

This clone has just one count. The V and J genes are TRBV5-1 and TRBJ2-3; 13 bases align to TRBD2. CDR3 length equals 22 residues. Looked up from germline, CDR1 is SGHRS and CDR2 is YFSETQ. J lost 0 bases, V lost 3 bases, and 19 bases had no gene match. The CDR3 DNA reads TGCGCCAGCAGCTACCGCGGGGGAACGGGACTAGCGGGATTGTCTAGCACAGATACGCAGTATTTT. It translates to CASSYRGGTGLAGLSSTDTQYF.

This chain connects TRBV4-2 to TRBJ1-4; 8 bases map to TRBD1. The ends lost 3 bases at V and 4 bases at J; junction bases unmatched: 10. This CDR3 has 17 amino acids. CDR1 LGHNA and CDR2 YNFKEQ come from the germline V gene. The CDR3 region is CASSQGGIGTGNEKLFF. DNA of the CDR3: TGTGCCAGCAGCCAGGGCGGTATAGGGACAGGTAATGAAAAACTGTTTTTT.

This clone was counted once. This chain links TRBV28 with TRBJ2-1, with TRBD1 identical over 9 bases. The V segment lost 6 bases and the J segment 4 bases; nucleotides outside the gene matches: 10. Germline-derived CDR1 and CDR2 are MDHEN and SYDVKM. The CDR3 has 16 residues. The CDR3 region is CASSPEGTGIYNEQFF. In DNA, the CDR3 is TGTGCCAGCAGCCCAGAAGGGACAGGGATTTACAATGAGCAGTTCTTC.

The chain has TRBV7-2 and TRBJ2-7; 9 bases line up with TRBD1. CDR3 length: 16 residues. CDR1 and CDR2 (germline): SGHTA, FQGNSA. J gave up 3 bases and V 7 bases, and 13 bases lay outside the gene matches. In nucleotides, the CDR3 is TGTGCCAGCACCTACCCTCAGGGACAGGGTCGCTACGAGCAGTACTTC. Encoded protein: CASTYPQGQGRYEQYF.

There are a few counts of this clone. CDR3 DNA: TGCGCCAGCAGCTTGGCAGGCCTAACAGGTCACGAGCAGTACTTC. Its protein is CASSLAGLTGHEQYF. The chain employs TRBV5-1 and TRBJ2-7, with D maybe TRBD1 (5 bases). Trimming removed 0 bases from V and 5 bases from J, with 15 bases in between. In germline, CDR1 is SGHRS, CDR2 YFSETQ. The CDR3 consists of 15 residues.

The chain carries TRBV7-2 and TRBJ2-3; D unclear. The CDR3 runs to 15 residues. Germline CDR1 SGHTA, CDR2 FQGNSA. Trimming removed 1 base from V and 1 base from J, with 9 bases in between. The CDR3 nucleotides are TGTGCCAGCAGCTTAGTTGTCGGAGGCACAGATACGCAGTATTTT. Translation gives CASSLVVGGTDTQYF.

The rearrangement uses TRBV5-1 and TRBJ1-3; tentatively, D is TRBD1 (6 bases). Trimming left V 4 bases short and J 0 bases short, with 11 bases between. CDR1 SGHRS and CDR2 YFSETQ come from the germline V gene. The CDR3 has 15 amino acids. The CDR3 loop reads CASSPGQSSGNTIYF. The CDR3 DNA reads TGCGCCAGCAGCCCAGGACAGAGCTCTGGAAACACCATATATTTT.

The chain links TRBV7-9 to TRBJ2-3, with D perhaps matching TRBD2 (5 bases). The CDR3 spans 16 residues. The germline CDR1 and CDR2 sequences are SEHNR and FQNEAQ (reference sequence). Trimming removed 0 bases from V and 4 bases from J, with 14 bases in between. This chain's CDR3 is CASSLARAAWADTQYF. The CDR3 region has the DNA TGTGCCAGCAGCTTAGCGCGGGCAGCCTGGGCAGATACGCAGTATTTT.

The chain combines TRBV30 with TRBJ2-1; D possibly corresponds to TRBD2 (5 bases). Trimming left V 0 bases short and J 0 bases short, with 6 bases between. This CDR3 has 14 amino acids. CDR1 and CDR2 from the germline V gene are GTSNPN and SVGIG (reference sequence). The CDR3: CAWSVTSSYNEQFF. CDR3 nucleotide sequence: TGTGCCTGGAGTGTCACTAGCTCCTACAATGAGCAGTTCTTC.

In regard to this clone: Relative to the germline gene, one junction end is altered; a read error may explain this. This chain connects TRBV7-9 to TRBJ1-1, with 7 bases identical to TRBD1. The germline V gene encodes CDR1 SEHNR and CDR2 FQNEAQ (reference sequence). The CDR3 extends over 18 amino acids. The CDR3 loop reads CSSSFGVGGYVRNTEAFF. Here the CDR3 DNA reads TGTTCCAGCAGCTTTGGGGTAGGGGGCTACGTACGGAACACTGAAGCTTTCTTT.

This clone was seen a few times. The chain employs TRBV11-3 and TRBJ2-5, with D perhaps matching TRBD2 (5 bases). CDR3 length equals 15 residues. Trimming removed 0 bases at V and 5 bases at J, with 13 bases between. Germline CDR1 reads SGHNT; CDR2 reads YENEEA. This CDR3 reads CASSLDPTGGETQYF. In DNA, the CDR3 is TGTGCCAGCAGCTTAGATCCCACCGGCGGGGAGACCCAGTACTTC.

The chain carries TRBV10-1 and TRBJ2-1; 9 bases line up with TRBD1. CDR1 and CDR2 from the germline V gene are WNHNN and SYGVQD (reference sequence). CDR3 length: 11 amino acids. Trimming cost V 10 bases and J 8 bases; bases outside gene matches: 3. The chain's CDR3 is CAITGGHEQFF. CDR3 DNA sequence: TGCGCCATCACAGGGGGCCATGAGCAGTTCTTC.

This sequence joins TRBV2 and TRBJ1-1; TRBD1 is a possible D gene (5 bases). The ends were cut back, 6 bases at V and 1 base at J, with 12 bases in the middle. The length of the CDR3 is 14 residues. Germline CDR1 reads SNHLY; CDR2 reads FYNNEI. CDR3 residues: CASSSQRGNTEAFF. CDR3 DNA sequence: TGTGCCAGCAGCAGTCAAAGGGGGAACACTGAAGCTTTCTTT.

V and J are TRBV28 and TRBJ1-5; D might be TRBD1 (6 bases). The CDR3 is 14 amino acids. With 5 bases removed from V and 4 bases from J, the gap between germline ends came to 12 bases. CDR1 MDHEN and CDR2 SYDVKM come from the germline V gene. The CDR3 spells CASSGYRENQPQHF. In DNA form, the CDR3 reads TGTGCCAGCAGTGGTTACAGGGAAAATCAGCCCCAGCATTTT.

This chain connects TRBV19 to TRBJ2-7; 10 bases match TRBD1. Germline V gene sequence: CDR1 LNHDA, CDR2 SQIVND (reference sequence). V was clipped by 3 bases and J by 4 bases; unmatched bases: 6. This CDR3 is 15 amino acids long. The CDR3, as DNA: TGTGCCAGTAGTATTGTGGGACAGGGGCTTTACGAGCAGTACTTC. Encoded protein: CASSIVGQGLYEQYF.

The chain couples TRBV27 to TRBJ1-2; TRBD1 is a possible D gene (6 bases). The CDR3 extends over 16 amino acids. V was cut by 5 bases and J by 4 bases, with 20 bases left in between. Per the germline V gene, CDR1 is MNHEY and CDR2 is SMNVEV (reference sequence). The CDR3: CASSRQDSRGIYGYTF. The CDR3 nucleotides read TGTGCCAGCAGTCGACAGGACTCAAGGGGGATCTATGGCTACACCTTC.

The chain carries TRBV7-2 and TRBJ2-7; a weak D match, TRBD1 (6 bases). CDR1 and CDR2 from the germline V gene are SGHTA and FQGNSA. The V end was cut by 5 bases, the J end by 1 base, with 12 bases between. CDR3 length: 14 amino acids. CDR3 sequence (DNA): TGTGCCAGCAGCGTCCCAGGGGCATCCTACGAGCAGTACTTC. The encoded protein is CASSVPGASYEQYF. The full variable domain, completed using reference TRBV7-2 and TRBJ2-7, is GAGVSQSPSNKVTEKGKDVELRCDPISGHTALYWYRQSLGQGLEFLIYFQGNSAPDKSGLPSDRFSAERTGGSVSTLTIQRTQQEDSAVYLCASSVPGASYEQYFGPGTRLTVT.

J is TRBJ2-3 and V is TRBV12-5, with 12 nucleotides matching TRBD2. V dropped 1 base and J dropped 4; count of bases not matched to a gene: 3. There are 16 residues in the CDR3. Germline CDR1 is LGHNT and CDR2 is FRNRAP. CDR3 in amino acids: CASGLGLAGAADTQYF. The CDR3 coding sequence is TGTGCTAGTGGTTTGGGACTAGCGGGGGCAGCAGATACGCAGTATTTT.

The chain recombines TRBV18 with TRBJ1-3; 7 nucleotides line up with TRBD1. V was pared by 6 bases and J by 4 bases, with 15 bases of the junction left unmatched. The CDR3 covers 17 residues. CDR1 is KGHSH and CDR2 is LQKENI in the germline V gene. CDR3 sequence (DNA): TGTGCCAGCTCTCCCCAGACAGGGACCTCTTACGGAAACACCATATATTTT. It specifies CASSPQTGTSYGNTIYF. Using reference TRBV18 and TRBJ1-3 for the parts outside the CDR3, the full variable domain is NAGVMQNPRHLVRRRGQEARLRCSPMKGHSHVYWYRQLPEEGLKFMVYLQKENIIDESGMPKERFSAEFPKEGPSILRIQQVVRGDSAAYFCASSPQTGTSYGNTIYFGEGSWLTVV.

This clone was recorded once. This sequence joins TRBV4-2 and TRBJ1-1; D is perhaps TRBD1 (6 bases). Germline lookup yields CDR1 LGHNA and CDR2 YNFKEQ. Trimming left V 0 bases short and J 1 base short, with 12 bases between. The CDR3 length is 16 residues. The CDR3 loop reads CASSQDPGTTNTEAFF. For the CDR3, the DNA is TGTGCCAGCAGCCAAGACCCCGGGACAACGAACACTGAAGCTTTCTTT.